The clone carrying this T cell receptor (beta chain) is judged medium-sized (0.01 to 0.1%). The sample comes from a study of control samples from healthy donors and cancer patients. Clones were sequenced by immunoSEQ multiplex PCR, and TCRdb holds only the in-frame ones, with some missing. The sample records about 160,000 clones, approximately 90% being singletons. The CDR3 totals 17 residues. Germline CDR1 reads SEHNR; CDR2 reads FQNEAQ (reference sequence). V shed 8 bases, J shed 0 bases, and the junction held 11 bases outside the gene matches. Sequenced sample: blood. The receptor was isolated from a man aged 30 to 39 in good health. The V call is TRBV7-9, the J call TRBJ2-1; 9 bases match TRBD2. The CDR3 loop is CASSGASGTRSYNEQFF. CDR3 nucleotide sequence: TGTGCCAGCTCCGGGGCTAGCGGGACCCGCTCCTACAATGAGCAGTTCTTC.